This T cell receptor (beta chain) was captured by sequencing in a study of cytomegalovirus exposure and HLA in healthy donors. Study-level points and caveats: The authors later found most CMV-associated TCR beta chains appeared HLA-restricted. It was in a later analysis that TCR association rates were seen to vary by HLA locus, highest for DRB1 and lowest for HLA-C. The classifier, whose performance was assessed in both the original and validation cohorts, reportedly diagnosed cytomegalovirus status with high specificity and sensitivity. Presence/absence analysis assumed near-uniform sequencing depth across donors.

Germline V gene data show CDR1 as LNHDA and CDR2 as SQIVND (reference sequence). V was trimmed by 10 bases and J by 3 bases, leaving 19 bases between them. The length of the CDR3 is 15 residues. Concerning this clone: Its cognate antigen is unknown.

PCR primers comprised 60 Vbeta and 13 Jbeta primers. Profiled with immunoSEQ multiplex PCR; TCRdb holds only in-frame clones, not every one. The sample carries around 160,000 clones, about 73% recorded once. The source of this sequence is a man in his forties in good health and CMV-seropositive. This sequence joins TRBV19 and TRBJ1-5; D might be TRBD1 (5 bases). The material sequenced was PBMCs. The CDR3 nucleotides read TGTGCCACCTTCGGGGGGGGAGGGCCCAATCAGCCCCAGCATTTT. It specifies CATFGGGGPNQPQHF.